This is a list of T cell receptor beta chains from one sample in a study of beta chain features in type 1 diabetes. Method: immunoSEQ multiplex PCR; TCRdb's copy keeps in-frame clones and lacks some. The sample consists of more than 150,000 clones, around 10% of them appearing once. Source material: central memory CD4+ T cells from blood. Receptors were obtained from a man between 18 and 29 years old in good health. Both conserved end residues are part of each CDR3. The D gene is left open where the match is weak. Size is stated for part of the rows, as once, few or many counts, or as a class when the clone is expanded.

>TRBD1|TRBJ2-3|TRBV7-9|.
TGTGCCAGCAGCTCCCGGAGGGACAGGGGGAGGGGCACAGATACGCAGTATTTT
CASSSRRDRGRGTDTQYF
>.|TRBJ1-2|TRBV7-9|many
TGTGCCAGCAGCCCCTTTACAGGGAACTATGGCTACACCTTC
CASSPFTGNYGYTF
>.|TRBJ2-5|TRBV5-1|few
TGCGCCAGCAGCCCTCTGACAGGTTATGAGACCCAGTACTTC
CASSPLTGYETQYF
>.|TRBJ2-4|TRBV30|few
TGTGCCTGGCCCCCGGAGGGGGAGAGAAAAGCCAAAAACATTCAGTACTTC
CAWPPEGERKAKNIQYF
>.|TRBJ2-1|TRBV14|many
TGTGCCAGCGGATGGTACAATGAGCAGTTCTTC
CASGWYNEQFF
>.|TRBJ1-4|TRBV10-3|few
TGTGCCATCAGTGAGACTAGACAGAATGAAAAACTGTTTTTT
CAISETRQNEKLFF
>.|TRBJ2-2|TRBV10-3|many
TGTGCCGTGTCCCCTTCCGTGACAGCGAACGGGGAGCTGTTTTTT
CAVSPSVTANGELFF
>TRBD1|TRBJ1-6|TRBV6-5|.
TGTGCCAGCACAGGGGGGATCTATAATTCACCCCTCCACTTT
CASTGGIYNSPLHF
>TRBD1|TRBJ1-2|TRBV27|.
TGTGCCAGCAGTTCTGGCAGGGGGCAGGGAGGCTACACCTTC
CASSSGRGQGGYTF
>TRBD2|TRBJ2-1|TRBV2|.
TGTGCCAGCAGTGTGAAGCGGGGGGGACCGAATGAGCAGTTCTTC
CASSVKRGGPNEQFF
>.|TRBJ2-5|TRBV4-3|.
TGCGCCAGCAGCCAAGATCACCGGAGGGTTGGAGAGACCCAGTACTTC
CASSQDHRRVGETQYF
>.|TRBJ2-1|TRBV20-1|.
TGCAGTGCTAGAGTTGCTACTCACCAGTTCTTC
CSARVATHQFF
>TRBD1|TRBJ1-4|TRBV29-1|few
TGCAGCGTTGTTCTCGGGACAGCCCTGAATGAAAAACTGTTTTTT
CSVVLGTALNEKLFF
>.|TRBJ2-5|TRBV9|few
TGTGCCAGCAGCGTTGGCCGGGGGTCTTCCCAAGAGACCCAGTACTTC
CASSVGRGSSQETQYF
>.|TRBJ1-6|TRBV9|.
TGTGCCAGCAGCGTAGGATCAACGACCCGAGGGAATTCACCCCTCCACTTT
CASSVGSTTRGNSPLHF
>.|TRBJ2-5|TRBV5-1|.
TGCGCCAGCAGCTTGGGTCACAAACAAGAGACCCAGTACTTC
CASSLGHKQETQYF
>.|TRBJ2-7|TRBV7-9|few
TGTGCCAGCAGCTTCGGGACTTTCTACGAGCAGTACTTC
CASSFGTFYEQYF
>TRBD1|TRBJ2-2|TRBV7-2|few
TGTGCCAGCAGCTCTCGACAGGGCCAGAACACCGGGGAGCTGTTTTTT
CASSSRQGQNTGELFF
>TRBD2|TRBJ2-5|TRBV7-2|few
TGTGCCAGCAGCCCAATTGGACTAGCAGGCGAGACCCAGTACTTC
CASSPIGLAGETQYF
>TRBD1|TRBJ1-1|TRBV5-5|few
TGTGCCAGCAGCTCTCCGACAGGGGAAGCTTTCTTT
CASSSPTGEAFF
>.|TRBJ2-1|TRBV5-1|many
TGCGCCAGCAGCTTGATAGCAGGGACCTACAATGAGCAGTTCTTC
CASSLIAGTYNEQFF
>.|TRBJ2-7|TRBV10-3|.
TGTGCCATCAGTGAAGGGAGCTCCTACGAGCAGTACTTC
CAISEGSSYEQYF
>TRBD1|TRBJ2-1|TRBV7-2|.
TGTGCCAGCAGCTTAAGACAGGGGGTCGGTGAGCAGTTCTTC
CASSLRQGVGEQFF